The 3 T cell receptor beta chains below come from one sample, sequenced in a study of Graves' ophthalmopathy and Graves' hyperthyroidism. Transcripts of RNA were the source for amplifying TCR beta CDR3 regions. Second-round multiplex PCR followed a first-round RT-PCR using HTBI primers. TCRdb fed the multiplex PCR reads into MiXCR, producing one record per CDR3 protein. The sample records hundreds of thousands of distinct CDR3 sequences, 20% to 25% being singletons. What was sequenced was peripheral blood. Receptor source: a woman in her late teens or twenties with stable Graves' hyperthyroidism. Some clones in this sample may be carry-over from other donors' samples.

This clonotype was counted many times. The chain is built from TRBV12-3 or TRBV12-4 and TRBJ2-4; unclear D gene. Deletions cut 3 bases from V and 0 bases from J, with 9 bases between. CDR3 length equals 15 residues. The CDR3 loop reads CASSFRQLAKNIQYF. Written as DNA, the CDR3 is TGTGCCAGCAGTTTCCGGCAGTTAGCCAAAAACATTCAGTACTTC.

This clonotype was picked up many times. This chain links TRBV10-3 with TRBJ1-2; 8 bases agree with TRBD1. Germline V gene data show CDR1 as ENHRY and CDR2 as SYGVKD. CDR3 length: 14 amino acids. The trim removed 5 bases at V and 2 bases at J, leaving 4 bases unmatched. CDR3 coding DNA: TGTGCCATCAGTCAGGGGGCGCGGAACTATGGCTACACCTTC. It translates to CAISQGARNYGYTF.

V and J are TRBV13 and TRBJ2-7; D is tentatively TRBD1 or TRBD2 (5 bases each). CDR3 length: 13 amino acids. Trimming pared 5 bases from V and 8 bases from J, leaving 16 bases between. The germline V gene has CDR1 PRHDT and CDR2 FYEKMQ (reference sequence). CDR3 coding DNA: TGTGCCAGCAGCGACGGGACGGTGGGAAAGCAGTACTTC. Translation gives CASSDGTVGKQYF.